This TCR beta chain came from a study of T cell repertoires in cytomegalovirus infection. V was shortened by 5 bases and J by 1 base, with 12 bases between the two germline ends. CDR1 KGHDR and CDR2 SFDVKD come from the germline V gene. The CDR3 totals 15 residues. TCRdb re-called the reads with MiXCR, one entry per CDR3 protein. The data hold approximately 500,000 distinct CDR3 sequences, with approximately 11% observed a single time. This TCR was recovered from a human donor in good health (CMV status not recorded). Some clones in this sample may be carry-over from other donors' samples. The chain links TRBV24-1 to TRBJ2-3; D ambiguous. The sequenced sample consisted of PBMCs. CDR3 loop: CATSGEGTRTDTQYF. CDR3 bases: TGTGCCACCAGTGGTGAAGGCACACGCACAGATACGCAGTATTTT.